Listed below are T cell receptor beta chains from one sample, sequenced in a study of TIL therapy for anti-PD-1-resistant metastatic lung cancer. Sequencing was performed with immunoSEQ multiplex PCR; in TCRdb, only in-frame clones are kept and a portion is missing. This repertoire shows 8,500 to 9,500 clones, 76% found once; its top ten account for approximately 10%. Specimen: tumor tissue, collected at baseline. The source is a person between 25 and 79 years old with non-small cell lung cancer. CDR3s include the opening cysteine and the closing phenylalanine or tryptophan. The order of the fields is V gene, clone size, J gene, D gene, CDR3 DNA, CDR3 protein. D genes are given only for firm matches. Where a row states a size, it is once, few, many or the class of an expanded clone; other rows omit it.

>TRBV6-6|NA|TRBJ1-5|TRBD1
TGTGCCAGCACCACCCGCGCCCAGGGGGATCAGCCCCAGCATTTT
CASTTRAQGDQPQHF
>TRBV6-6|NA|TRBJ2-7|NA
TGTGCCAGCAAAGGGGCGACTGAGGCCTACGAGCAGTACTTC
CASKGATEAYEQYF
>TRBV11-2|NA|TRBJ2-6|NA
TGTGCCAGCAGCTTAACGGCGGGGGCAATATCTGGGGCCAACGTCCTGACTTTC
CASSLTAGAISGANVLTF
>TRBV28|few|TRBJ2-3|NA
TGTGCCAGCAGTTTGGGTACAGGGAGTTGGACAGATACGCAGTATTTT
CASSLGTGSWTDTQYF
>TRBV5-4|NA|TRBJ1-5|NA
TGTGCCAGCAGCTTGGGTCCCTCCGCGGGAGGGGGCAATCAGCCCCAGCATTTT
CASSLGPSAGGGNQPQHF
>TRBV28|once|TRBJ2-7|TRBD2
TGTGCCAGCAGTTCCGGGGGGGGATACTACGAGCAGTACTTC
CASSSGGGYYEQYF
>TRBV7-2|NA|TRBJ2-1|NA
TGTGCCAGCTTGTTTGACGTAGGCTCCTACAATGAGCAGTTCTTC
CASLFDVGSYNEQFF
>TRBV4-3|NA|TRBJ2-1|NA
TGCGCCAGCAGCCACCAGCCCGGGCTTAAATTTTTACTACCTCGCGATGAGCAGTTCTTC
CASSHQPGLKFLLPRDEQFF
>TRBV10-2|NA|TRBJ1-6|NA
TGCGCCAGCAGCGACCTGATCGACACGGGACTGGCTTATAATTCACCCCTCCACTTT
CASSDLIDTGLAYNSPLHF
>TRBV5-4|NA|TRBJ1-1|NA
TGTGCCAGCAGCTTGGAGGGAGGGGGGGCTGAAGCTTTCTTT
CASSLEGGGAEAFF
>TRBV27|NA|TRBJ2-5|NA
TGTGCCAGCCGAAAACAGGGTTGGGAGACCCAGTACTTC
CASRKQGWETQYF
>TRBV6-1|NA|TRBJ1-1|TRBD1
TGTGCCAGCAGTGAGACAGGGGGGAAGACTGAAGCTTTCTTT
CASSETGGKTEAFF
>TRBV5-4|NA|TRBJ2-1|TRBD2
TGTGCCAGCAGCTTGGCCGCTAGCGGGACCTACAATGAGCAGTTCTTC
CASSLAASGTYNEQFF
>TRBV11-2|once|TRBJ2-3|TRBD2
TGTGCCAGCAGCTTAGACGGGGGGTCGCAGTATTTT
CASSLDGGSQYF
>TRBV11-2|once|TRBJ2-5|NA
TGTGCCAGCAGCTTAGAAAGGGGAGAGACCCAGTACTTC
CASSLERGETQYF
>TRBV2|NA|TRBJ1-1|TRBD1
TGTGCCAGCAGTCGGACAGGGCAGAACACTGAAGCTTTCTTT
CASSRTGQNTEAFF
>TRBV7-8|NA|TRBJ1-6|NA
TGTGCCAGCAGCTTTCTTTTCAATTCACCCCTCCACTTT
CASSFLFNSPLHF
>TRBV2|few|TRBJ2-7|TRBD1
TGTGCCAGCGGACAGGTCTACGAGCAGTACTTC
CASGQVYEQYF
>TRBV7-9|NA|TRBJ2-3|TRBD2
TGTGCCAGCAGCTCGCGGGGGGCCCTCACAGATACGCAGTATTTT
CASSSRGALTDTQYF
>TRBV21-1|NA|TRBJ2-1|NA
TGTGCCAGCAGCAAAGCGCTTTGGCCGAACTACAATGAGCAGTTCTTC
CASSKALWPNYNEQFF
>TRBV5-8|NA|TRBJ1-2|NA
TGTGCCAGCAGCTCGGTTCAGGCGGCAGGCTCGGATGGCTACACCTTC
CASSSVQAAGSDGYTF
>TRBV27|NA|TRBJ1-5|NA
TGTGCCAGCAGTCCGTACACCCTCAATCAGCCCCAGCATTTT
CASSPYTLNQPQHF
>TRBV30|NA|TRBJ2-1|NA
TGTGCCTGGAGTGTATTCAACTCTTACAATGAGCAGTTCTTC
CAWSVFNSYNEQFF
>TRBV18|NA|TRBJ1-5|TRBD1
TGTGCCAGCTCACCACGCCAGGGGGCGAGCAATCAGCCCCAGCATTTT
CASSPRQGASNQPQHF
>TRBV7-2|NA|TRBJ2-3|TRBD2
TGTGCCAGCAGCTCCCAGCGGGGGGGAATAGATACGCAGTATTTT
CASSSQRGGIDTQYF